This passage covers 17 T cell receptor beta chains from one sample sequenced in a study of CD8+ T cells in alopecia areata. RNA, once extracted, was reverse transcribed into cDNA for use as the sequencing template. Sequencing used immunoSEQ multiplex PCR; TCRdb keeps in-frame clones, though not all of them. The sample consists of roughly 200,000 clones, about 53% of them appearing once. The treatment here: oral pan-JAK inhibitor, 5-10 mg twice daily. The sequenced sample was CD8+ T cells sorted from blood, obtained at week 24, from a patient treated with tofacitinib. All receptors come from a human donor with alopecia areata.

The chain is built from TRBV4-2 and TRBJ2-1; 8 bases map to TRBD2. V was clipped by 4 bases and J by 7 bases; unmatched bases: 18. This CDR3 has 18 residues. Germline CDR1 LGHNA, CDR2 YNFKEQ. CDR3 in DNA: TGTGCCAGCAGCCTTACCATAAATCAGCGGGGGCCAGGGAATGAGCAGTTCTTC. Its translation is CASSLTINQRGPGNEQFF.

J is TRBJ1-5 and V is TRBV2, with D possibly matching TRBD1 (6 bases). CDR1 SNHLY and CDR2 FYNNEI come from the germline V gene. Trimming left V 10 bases short and J 9 bases short, with 22 bases between. This CDR3 region has 14 residues. The CDR3: CANALNDQGMPQHF. The DNA for the CDR3 is TGTGCCAACGCGTTAAACGATCAGGGGATGCCCCAGCATTTT.

V gene TRBV30 combines with J gene TRBJ2-3; D is unclear. Germline V gene lookup returns CDR1 GTSNPN and CDR2 SVGIG (reference sequence). The CDR3 extends over 13 amino acids. With 3 bases removed from V and 4 bases from J, the gap between germline ends came to 11 bases. CDR3 DNA: TGTGCCTGGAGGCTAGGGTGGGCAGATACGCAGTATTTT. This translates into CAWRLGWADTQYF.

The J gene is TRBJ2-1, the V gene TRBV19; D is unresolved. Trimming pared 3 bases from V and 10 bases from J, leaving 10 bases between. Per the germline V gene, CDR1 is LNHDA and CDR2 is SQIVND (reference sequence). The CDR3 is made up of 12 amino acids. The DNA for the CDR3 is TGTGCCAGTAGTATCGGGCTGGTGGAGCAGTTCTTC. Encoded protein: CASSIGLVEQFF.

The J gene is TRBJ2-7, the V gene TRBV19; 7 nucleotides match TRBD1. Germline CDR1 LNHDA, CDR2 SQIVND (reference sequence). The length of the CDR3 is 14 residues. The V segment lost 3 bases and the J segment 2 bases; nucleotides outside the gene matches: 4. CDR3 coding DNA: TGTGCCAGTAGTATCCGGGACAGCACCTACGAGCAGTACTTC. The encoded protein is CASSIRDSTYEQYF.

The gene calls are TRBV30 and TRBJ1-1, with TRBD1 matching over 8 bases. Germline trimming cut 7 bases from V and 0 bases from J; bases unmatched to any gene: 4. The CDR3 sequence is 13 residues long. Per germline, CDR1 GTSNPN and CDR2 SVGIG (reference sequence). Here the CDR3 reads CALTGALNTEAFF. The CDR3 nucleotides read TGTGCCTTGACAGGGGCCTTGAACACTGAAGCTTTCTTT.

This clone was found a few times. Other DNA sequences within the sample encode an identical CDR3. CDR3: CASSPDRDEQYF. The CDR3 DNA is TGTGCCAGCAGCCCCGACAGGGACGAGCAGTACTTC. This chain joins TRBV11-2 and TRBJ2-7; TRBD1 agrees at 7 bases. Germline CDR1 is SGHAT and CDR2 is FQNNGV. The CDR3 is 12 residues long. The ends lost 5 bases at V and 5 bases at J; junction bases unmatched: 3.

The chain recombines TRBV6-5 with TRBJ1-2; weak D call: TRBD1 (5 bases). The CDR3 totals 15 residues. Germline V CDR1 and CDR2: MNHEY, SVGAGI. Trimming left V 4 bases short and J 4 bases short, with 16 bases between. The CDR3 DNA reads as TGTGCCAGCAGTTCCACACCGGGACCCAGCTATGGCTACACCTTC. This sequence encodes CASSSTPGPSYGYTF.

In its sample, this clone was seen once. The chain employs TRBV4-3 and TRBJ2-3; no definite D call. Germline V CDR1 and CDR2: LGHNA, YSLEER. CDR3 size: 14 residues. V lost 4 bases and J 1 base, leaving 9 bases between the germline ends. In DNA, the CDR3 is TGCGCCAGCAGCCTTCTCGAGGGCACAGATACGCAGTATTTT. It is translated as CASSLLEGTDTQYF.

In this sample, this clone turned up a few times. This sequence joins TRBV29-1 and TRBJ2-1, with D possibly matching TRBD1 (6 bases). The ends were cut back, 7 bases at V and 7 bases at J, with 17 bases in the middle. The CDR3 contains 13 residues. CDR1 and CDR2 (germline): SQVTM, ANQGSEA. The CDR3 DNA sequence: TGCAGCGGGGGTACAGGGTTGGGGAATGAGCAGTTCTTC. It specifies CSGGTGLGNEQFF.

The chain couples TRBV29-1 to TRBJ1-2, with D maybe TRBD1 (6 bases). The CDR3 covers 13 residues. CDR1 and CDR2 from the germline V gene are SQVTM and ANQGSEA. Trimming took off 3 bases at V and 1 base at J, with 9 bases between the two ends. CDR3 DNA: TGCAGCGTTGAGGGGGGACATAACTATGGCTACACCTTC. Translated, it gives CSVEGGHNYGYTF. Combining the CDR3 with reference TRBV29-1 and TRBJ1-2 gives the whole variable domain SAVISQKPSRDICQRGTSLTIQCQVDSQVTMMFWYRQQPGQSLTLIATANQGSEATYESGFVIDKFPISRPNLTFSTLTVSNMSPEDSSIYLCSVEGGHNYGYTFGSGTRLTVV.

This chain links TRBV5-5 with TRBJ2-1; TRBD1 matches at 11 bases. The CDR3 extends over 16 amino acids. Trimming took 3 bases from V and 4 from J; bases not matched to a gene: 6. Germline loops: CDR1 SGHKS, CDR2 YYEKEE (reference sequence). The CDR3 DNA sequence: TGTGCCAGCAGCTCTGACCGGGACAGGGGGTACAATGAGCAGTTCTTC. It encodes CASSSDRDRGYNEQFF. The variable domain in full, with the rest retrieved from reference TRBV5-5 and TRBJ2-1, is DAGVTQSPTHLIKTRGQQVTLRCSPISGHKSVSWYQQVLGQGPQFIFQYYEKEERGRGNFPDRFSARQFPNYSSELNVNALLLGDSALYLCASSSDRDRGYNEQFFGPGTRLTVL.

This sequence joins TRBV7-9 and TRBJ2-3; the D gene is possibly TRBD2 (6 bases). CDR3 length equals 17 residues. The germline gives CDR1 SEHNR, CDR2 FQNEAQ (reference sequence). Between the trimmed V and J ends, which lost 5 bases and 5 bases, there was a span of 23 bases. CDR3 protein: CASSPLVGLGGKDTQYF. In DNA form, the CDR3 reads TGTGCCAGCAGCCCTTTGGTGGGACTCGGGGGTAAAGATACGCAGTATTTT. The variable domain in full, completed from reference TRBV7-9 and TRBJ2-3, reads DTGVSQNPRHKITKRGQNVTFRCDPISEHNRLYWYRQTLGQGPEFLTYFQNEAQLEKSRLLSDRFSAERPKGSFSTLEIQRTEQGDSAMYLCASSPLVGLGGKDTQYFGPGTRLTVL.

V gene TRBV5-1 combines with J gene TRBJ2-3; 8 positions agree with TRBD1. The ends lost 4 bases at V and 2 bases at J; junction bases unmatched: 6. Germline assignment: CDR1 SGHRS and CDR2 YFSETQ. This CDR3 is 15 amino acids long. The CDR3: CASSEGTGLTDTQYF. In DNA, the CDR3 is TGCGCCAGCAGCGAAGGGACAGGCCTCACAGATACGCAGTATTTT. Full variable domain (remainder filled in from reference TRBV5-1 and TRBJ2-3): KAGVTQTPRYLIKTRGQQVTLSCSPISGHRSVSWYQQTPGQGLQFLFEYFSETQRNKGNFPGRFSGRQFSNSRSEMNVSTLELGDSALYLCASSEGTGLTDTQYFGPGTRLTVL.

The V and J genes are TRBV30 and TRBJ1-2, with 7 bases lining up with TRBD1. CDR3 length equals 11 residues. J lost 6 bases, V lost 2 bases, and 0 bases had no gene match. Germline-derived CDR1 and CDR2 are GTSNPN and SVGIG (reference sequence). The DNA for the CDR3 is TGTGCCTGGAGTCAGGGGGATGGCTACACCTTC. This translates into CAWSQGDGYTF.

This clone appeared a few times. DNA of the CDR3: TGTGCCTGGGCCAGGGGGACCGGGGAGCTGTTTTTT. This sequence encodes CAWARGTGELFF. The chain combines TRBV30 with TRBJ2-2; 7 positions match TRBD1. The length of the CDR3 is 12 residues. The germline CDR1 and CDR2 sequences are GTSNPN and SVGIG (reference sequence). The V and J ends lost 5 bases and 5 bases, in that order; junction bases with no gene match: 2.

The chain joins TRBV30 to TRBJ1-1; TRBD1 aligns across 8 bases. From germline, CDR1 is GTSNPN and CDR2 SVGIG (reference sequence). The CDR3 runs to 12 residues. The J segment lost 5 bases and the V segment lost 3 bases, leaving 2 bases of the junction unmatched. CDR3 sequence (DNA): TGTGCCTGGAGGACAGGGGAGACTGAAGCTTTCTTT. Translating it yields CAWRTGETEAFF.